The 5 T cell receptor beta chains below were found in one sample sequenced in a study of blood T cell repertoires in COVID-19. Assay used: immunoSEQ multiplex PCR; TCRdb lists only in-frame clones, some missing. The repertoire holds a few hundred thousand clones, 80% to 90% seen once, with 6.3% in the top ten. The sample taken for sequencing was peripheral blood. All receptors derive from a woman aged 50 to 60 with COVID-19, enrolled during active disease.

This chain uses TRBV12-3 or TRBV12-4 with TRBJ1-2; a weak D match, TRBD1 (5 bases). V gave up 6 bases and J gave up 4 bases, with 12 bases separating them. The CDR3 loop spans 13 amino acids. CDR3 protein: CASSTSQGYGYTF. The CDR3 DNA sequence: TGTGCCAGCAGCACGTCCCAGGGCTATGGCTACACCTTC.

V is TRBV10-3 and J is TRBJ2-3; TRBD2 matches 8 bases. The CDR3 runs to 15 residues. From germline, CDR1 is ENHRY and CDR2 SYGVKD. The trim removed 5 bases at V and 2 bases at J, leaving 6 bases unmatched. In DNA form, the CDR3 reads TGTGCCATCAGTCCCTTTAGCGGGGCCACAGATACGCAGTATTTT. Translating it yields CAISPFSGATDTQYF.

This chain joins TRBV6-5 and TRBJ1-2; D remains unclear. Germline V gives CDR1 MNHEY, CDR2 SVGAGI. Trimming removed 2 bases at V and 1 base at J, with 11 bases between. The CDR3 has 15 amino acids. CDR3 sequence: CASSYDSFLNYGYTF. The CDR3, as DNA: TGTGCCAGCAGTTACGACTCATTCCTTAACTATGGCTACACCTTC.

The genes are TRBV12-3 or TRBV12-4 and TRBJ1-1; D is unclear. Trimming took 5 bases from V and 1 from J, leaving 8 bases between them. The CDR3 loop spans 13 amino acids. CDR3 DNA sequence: TGTGCCAGCAGTATGCAGGAGAACACTGAAGCTTTCTTT. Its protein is CASSMQENTEAFF.

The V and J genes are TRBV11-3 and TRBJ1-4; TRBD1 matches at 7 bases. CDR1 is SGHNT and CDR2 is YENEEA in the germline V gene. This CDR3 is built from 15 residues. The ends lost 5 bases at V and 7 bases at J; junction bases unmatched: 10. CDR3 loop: CASSPRQGSSEKLFF. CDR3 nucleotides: TGTGCCAGCAGCCCGCGACAGGGTTCTAGTGAAAAACTGTTTTTT.